This T cell receptor beta chain was captured in a study of OX40 agonist ivuxolimab in advanced cancers. Germline lookup yields CDR1 LNHDA and CDR2 SQIVND (reference sequence). The ends lost 10 bases at V and 2 bases at J; junction bases unmatched: 4. There are 12 residues in the CDR3. Repertoires were generated with immunoSEQ multiplex PCR, while TCRdb's copy carries only in-frame clones and drops some. The sample contains tens of thousands of clones, 88% of which appear only once. Sample: CD4+ or CD8+ T cells sorted from blood, taken in a trial of the OX40 agonist ivuxolimab. The V gene is TRBV19, the J gene TRBJ1-2, with TRBD1 identical over 7 bases. This TCR came from an adult with an advanced solid tumor such as melanoma, head and neck, liver or kidney cancer. The CDR3 nucleotides are TGTGCCATACAGGGGTTCAACTATGGCTACACCTTC. Its translation is CAIQGFNYGYTF.